These T cell receptor beta chains were read from a single sample in a study of blood T cells in healthy people across ages. TCRdb independently ran MiXCR on the 5' RACE reads; one entry per CDR3 protein. The table includes 650,000 to 1,000,000 distinct CDR3 sequences, approximately 35% detected once. The sample consisted of blood. The receptors shown here come from a man aged 18 to 30 in good health. CDR3s include the opening cysteine and the closing phenylalanine or tryptophan. D genes are given only for firm matches. Some rows have no size entry. The others give once, few or many, or a class for an expanded clone.

cdr3_nt,cdr3_aa,j_call,clone_size,d_call,v_call
TGCAGCGTTGAAAAAGGGCAGAAAAACATTCAGTACTTC,CSVEKGQKNIQYF,TRBJ2-4,NA,NA,TRBV29-1
TGTGCCAGCAGTTTAGGGGGTCCCCAAAACTATGGCTACACCTTC,CASSLGGPQNYGYTF,TRBJ1-2,NA,NA,TRBV12-3/TRBV12-4
TGTGCCAGCAGCGACGGGGGGGGTACTGAAGCTTTCTTT,CASSDGGGTEAFF,TRBJ1-1,few,NA,TRBV9
TGTGCCAGCAGTGGCCGGGACAGATACACAGATACGCAGTATTTT,CASSGRDRYTDTQYF,TRBJ2-3,NA,TRBD1,TRBV28
TGTGCCAGCAGCCAAGATGGAGTGACATTCGTCTACGAGCAGTACTTC,CASSQDGVTFVYEQYF,TRBJ2-7,many,NA,TRBV4-2
TGCAGTGCTAGAAGTGGGGGACAGGGAGGGAGGACAGATACGCAGTATTTT,CSARSGGQGGRTDTQYF,TRBJ2-3,NA,TRBD1,TRBV20-1
TGTGCCAGCAGTTGGACAGGCGAGTATGGCTACACCTTC,CASSWTGEYGYTF,TRBJ1-2,NA,TRBD1,TRBV12-3/TRBV12-4
TGCGCCAGCAGTCTAAATAGGGTCGGCGGGGAGCTGTTTTTT,CASSLNRVGGELFF,TRBJ2-2,NA,NA,TRBV12-3/TRBV12-4
TGCGCCAGCAGCCAAGGACAGGGGAGCTCCTACAATGAGCAGTTCTTC,CASSQGQGSSYNEQFF,TRBJ2-1,many,TRBD1,TRBV4-1
TGTGCCAGCTCACGTTCAAACCGGGACAGGGGATTGAATGCAGATACGCAGTATTTT,CASSRSNRDRGLNADTQYF,TRBJ2-3,many,TRBD1,TRBV18
TGTGCCAGCAGTTTATCGATATGGGACAGGGGAGGCAATGAGCAGTTCTTC,CASSLSIWDRGGNEQFF,TRBJ2-1,NA,TRBD1,TRBV27
TGTGCCAGCAGTTTCGCAGATCAAGAGACCCAGTACTTC,CASSFADQETQYF,TRBJ2-5,many,NA,TRBV12-3/TRBV12-4
TGTGCCAGCAGTCCTGCGGGGAGGGGACACCCTAACTATGGCTACACCTTC,CASSPAGRGHPNYGYTF,TRBJ1-2,many,NA,TRBV12-3/TRBV12-4
TGTGCCAGCAGCCCTGTCGGGACCATCACCTACGAGCAGTACTTC,CASSPVGTITYEQYF,TRBJ2-7,NA,NA,TRBV5-5
TGTGCCAGCAGCCGCGCGGATTTTGTCACAGATACGCAGTATTTT,CASSRADFVTDTQYF,TRBJ2-3,NA,NA,TRBV14
TGCAGTGCCCAGGGGGCGCGGGCCAAAAACATTCAGTACTTC,CSAQGARAKNIQYF,TRBJ2-4,NA,TRBD1,TRBV20-1
TGTGCCAGCAGCCAAATAGGGTTAAATCAGCCCCAGCATTTT,CASSQIGLNQPQHF,TRBJ1-5,few,NA,TRBV4-2
TGTGCCAGCAGCAAAGAGGCTGGACAGGTAGTTAATAGCAATCAGCCCCAGCATTTT,CASSKEAGQVVNSNQPQHF,TRBJ1-5,NA,NA,TRBV21-1
TGTGCCAGCAGCTTAGAGGGGGTGAGCAATGAGCAGTACTTC,CASSLEGVSNEQYF,TRBJ2-5,few,NA,TRBV7-9
TGCGCCAGCCGACCGGATAGCAATCAGCCCCAGCATTTT,CASRPDSNQPQHF,TRBJ1-5,NA,NA,TRBV5-1
TGCGCCAGCAGCTTGCCCAGCGGGCAAGAGACCCAGTACTTC,CASSLPSGQETQYF,TRBJ2-5,few,NA,TRBV5-1
TGTGCCAGCAACGCCAGGACAGCCACCAATGAAAAACTGTTTTTT,CASNARTATNEKLFF,TRBJ1-4,NA,NA,TRBV11-2
TGTGCCAGCAGTTACTGGCAGGGTAACAATTCACCCCTCCACTTT,CASSYWQGNNSPLHF,TRBJ1-6,NA,NA,TRBV6-5
TGTGCCAGCAGCTTGGATACAAGCCCGCCGGCCCTCCACTTT,CASSLDTSPPALHF,TRBJ1-6,NA,NA,TRBV5-5
TGCGCCAGCAGCCAAGAACTAGCGGGAGTTATCAATGAGCAGTTCTTC,CASSQELAGVINEQFF,TRBJ2-1,NA,TRBD2,TRBV4-1
TGTGCCAGCAGCATGCCCCAGGGGAGTCGTATTGGGGCCAAAAACATTCAGTACTTC,CASSMPQGSRIGAKNIQYF,TRBJ2-4,few,NA,TRBV21-1
TGCGCCAGCAGCTTGGCGAACAGTGAAGCTTTCTTT,CASSLANSEAFF,TRBJ1-1,few,NA,TRBV5-1
TGCGCCAGCAGCCAGGACGGCAGGGACACTGAAGCTTTCTTT,CASSQDGRDTEAFF,TRBJ1-1,few,NA,TRBV4-1
TGTGCCAGCAGCTTAGACAGGGAGCATGGCTACACCTTC,CASSLDREHGYTF,TRBJ1-2,few,NA,TRBV7-2
TGTGCCAGCAGCTTAGTCTTTAAGCCTGACTATGGCTACACCTTC,CASSLVFKPDYGYTF,TRBJ1-2,NA,NA,TRBV7-2
TGTGCCAGCAGAGATGCCCGGCCTGAAGCTTTCTTT,CASRDARPEAFF,TRBJ1-1,few,NA,TRBV2
TGTGCCAGTAGTACCGTCACTGAAGCTTTCTTT,CASSTVTEAFF,TRBJ1-1,NA,NA,TRBV19
TGTGCCATCATGGGCGGGGTCTACAAAGAGCAGTTCTTC,CAIMGGVYKEQFF,TRBJ2-1,NA,NA,TRBV10-3
TGTGCCAGCAGCCCCAATCGTTTCGGGGAGCTGTTTTTT,CASSPNRFGELFF,TRBJ2-2,NA,NA,TRBV7-9
TGTGCCAGCAGCCCGCAGGGATTTGATGAGCAGTTCTTC,CASSPQGFDEQFF,TRBJ2-1,NA,NA,TRBV3-1
TGTGCCAGCGCAGTGTGGGACGCCTCGTACAATGAGCAGTTCTTC,CASAVWDASYNEQFF,TRBJ2-1,many,NA,TRBV9
TGTGCCAGCAGCCCCTGGACAGGGGATGGCTACACCTTC,CASSPWTGDGYTF,TRBJ1-2,few,TRBD1,TRBV7-2
TGTGCCAGCAGTGCACTAGCGGGGGCGTACAATGAGCAGTACTTC,CASSALAGAYNEQYF,TRBJ2-7,NA,TRBD2,TRBV6-4
TGTGCCAGTAGTAGTAACTCAGGGGGCGGCTATGGCTACACCTTC,CASSSNSGGGYGYTF,TRBJ1-2,NA,TRBD1,TRBV19
TGTGCCAGCAGCCCCCGGGGACTCGACAATGAGCAGTACTTC,CASSPRGLDNEQYF,TRBJ2-5,NA,NA,TRBV7-9
TGCAGCGCTGGGACAGGTTCTCAAGAGACCCAGTACTTC,CSAGTGSQETQYF,TRBJ2-5,many,TRBD1,TRBV29-1
TGCGCCAGCAGCTTGGTTTCGGATACCTCTGGGGCCAACGTCCTGACTTTC,CASSLVSDTSGANVLTF,TRBJ2-6,NA,NA,TRBV5-1
TGCGCCTGCAGCCAAGATTTGACGGGACAGGGTTTTTACAATGAGCAGTTCTTC,CACSQDLTGQGFYNEQFF,TRBJ2-1,NA,TRBD1,TRBV4-3
TGCAGTGCTACCTCCTTAGATGGCTACACCTTC,CSATSLDGYTF,TRBJ1-2,few,NA,TRBV20-1
TGTGCCAGCAGCTTAGTAGCGGGGGTTGCGTACAATGAGCAGTTCTTC,CASSLVAGVAYNEQFF,TRBJ2-1,many,TRBD2,TRBV7-2
TGCAGTGCAACACCGGGACAGGGGGCTCATCAGCCCCAGCATTTT,CSATPGQGAHQPQHF,TRBJ1-5,NA,TRBD1,TRBV20-1
TGTGCCAGCAGTGGGAAGACGGACCGAAATGAAAAACTGTTTTTT,CASSGKTDRNEKLFF,TRBJ1-4,NA,NA,TRBV2
TGCGCCAGCAGCCATGAGCGGGCTTACAATGAGCAGTTCTTC,CASSHERAYNEQFF,TRBJ2-1,NA,NA,TRBV4-1
TGTGCCAGCAGCCAAGGAGGGCCGGGGGCGAACCAAGAGACCCAGTACTTC,CASSQGGPGANQETQYF,TRBJ2-5,few,NA,TRBV4-2
TGCAGTGCTAGAGGGACTAGCGGGGGGGCCGGGCCCTCCTACAATGAGCAGTTCTTC,CSARGTSGGAGPSYNEQFF,TRBJ2-1,few,TRBD2,TRBV20-1